The TCR beta chain described here comes from a study of CD8 T cells in Susac syndrome. After extraction with the RNeasy kit, roughly 0.5 to 1 ug of the RNA was reverse transcribed using random hexamers. Coverage of TCR beta CDR3 amplification by immunoSEQ multiplex PCR extended to 54 Vbeta and 13 Jbeta. From the immunoSEQ multiplex PCR reads, TCRdb called clonotypes with MiXCR, one entry per CDR3 protein. The table lists 150,000 to 160,000 distinct CDR3 sequences, approximately 96% of them singletons. The V and J ends lost 3 bases and 1 base respectively, with 11 bases between them. Germline V gives CDR1 ENHRY, CDR2 SYGVKD. This CDR3 comprises 15 residues.

This chain links TRBV10-3 with TRBJ2-3; tentative D call: TRBD2 (5 bases). The sequenced material came from CD8+ T cells from PBMCs. The sequence was obtained from a human donor with multiple sclerosis. CDR3 DNA sequence: TGTGCCATCAGTGACAAGGAAGCGGGCACAGATACGCAGTATTTT. Translation gives CAISDKEAGTDTQYF.